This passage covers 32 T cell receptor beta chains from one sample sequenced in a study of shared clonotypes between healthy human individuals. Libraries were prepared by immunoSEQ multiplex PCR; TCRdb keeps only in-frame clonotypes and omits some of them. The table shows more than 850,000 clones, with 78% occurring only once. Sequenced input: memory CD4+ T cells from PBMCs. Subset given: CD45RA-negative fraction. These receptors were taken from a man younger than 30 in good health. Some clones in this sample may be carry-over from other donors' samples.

In DNA form, the CDR3 reads TGTGCCAGCAGCTTAGATCTAGCCGGGGAGCTGTTTTTT. It translates to CASSLDLAGELFF. V is TRBV11-3 and J is TRBJ2-2; D uncertain. Germline V lookup: CDR1 SGHNT, CDR2 YENEEA. There are 13 residues in the CDR3. V lost 0 bases, J lost 6 bases, and 5 bases lay in between.

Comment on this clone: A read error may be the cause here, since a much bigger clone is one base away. CDR3 sequence reads: CASSVGIYNEQFF. The CDR3 DNA reads as TGTGCCAGCAGCGTCGGGATCTACAATGAGCAGTTCTTC. The chain uses TRBV7-2 and TRBJ2-1; the D gene is possibly TRBD2 (5 bases). Looked up from germline, CDR1 is SGHTA and CDR2 is FQGNSA. This CDR3 spans 13 amino acids. V was pared by 5 bases and J by 3 bases, with 8 bases between.

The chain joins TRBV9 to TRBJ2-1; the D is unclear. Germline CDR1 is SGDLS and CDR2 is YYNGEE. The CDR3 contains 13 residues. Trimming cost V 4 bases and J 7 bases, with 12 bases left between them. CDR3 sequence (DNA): TGTGCCAGCAGCTCCAGGTTAGGTAATGAGCAGTTCTTC. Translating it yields CASSSRLGNEQFF. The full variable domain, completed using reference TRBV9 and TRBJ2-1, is DSGVTQTPKHLITATGQRVTLRCSPRSGDLSVYWYQQSLDQGLQFLIQYYNGEERAKGNILERFSAQQFPDLHSELNLSSLELGDSALYFCASSSRLGNEQFFGPGTRLTVL.

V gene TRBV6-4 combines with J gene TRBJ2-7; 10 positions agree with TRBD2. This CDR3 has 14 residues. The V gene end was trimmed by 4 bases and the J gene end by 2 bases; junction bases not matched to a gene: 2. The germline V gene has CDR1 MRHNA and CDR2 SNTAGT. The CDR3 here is CASSATSGAYEQYF. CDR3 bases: TGTGCCAGCAGTGCTACTAGCGGGGCCTACGAGCAGTACTTC.

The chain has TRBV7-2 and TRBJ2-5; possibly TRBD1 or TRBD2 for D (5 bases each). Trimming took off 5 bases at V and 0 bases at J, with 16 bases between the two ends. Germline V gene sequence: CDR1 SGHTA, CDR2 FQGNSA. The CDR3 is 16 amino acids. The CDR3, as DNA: TGTGCCAGCAGCCCTAACCACGGGACCTACCAAGAGACCCAGTACTTC. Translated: CASSPNHGTYQETQYF.

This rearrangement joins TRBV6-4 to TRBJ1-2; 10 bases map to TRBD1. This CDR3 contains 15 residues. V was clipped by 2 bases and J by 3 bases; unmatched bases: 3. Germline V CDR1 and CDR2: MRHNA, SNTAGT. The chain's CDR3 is CASSDTGTGDYGYTF. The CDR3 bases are TGTGCCAGCAGTGACACCGGGACAGGGGACTATGGCTACACCTTC.

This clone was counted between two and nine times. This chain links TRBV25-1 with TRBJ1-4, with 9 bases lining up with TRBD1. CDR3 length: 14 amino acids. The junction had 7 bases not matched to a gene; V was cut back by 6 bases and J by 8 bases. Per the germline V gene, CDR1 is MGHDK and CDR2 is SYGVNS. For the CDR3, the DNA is TGTGCCAGCAGCCCACAGGGGGCGTGGGAAAAACTGTTTTTT. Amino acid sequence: CASSPQGAWEKLFF.

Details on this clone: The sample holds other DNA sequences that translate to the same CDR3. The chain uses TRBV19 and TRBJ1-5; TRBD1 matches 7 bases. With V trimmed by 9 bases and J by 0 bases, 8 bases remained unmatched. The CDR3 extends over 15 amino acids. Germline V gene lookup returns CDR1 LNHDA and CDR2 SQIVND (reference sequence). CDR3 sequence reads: CASRIQGNSNQPQHF. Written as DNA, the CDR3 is TGTGCCAGCAGGATACAGGGGAATAGCAATCAGCCCCAGCATTTT.

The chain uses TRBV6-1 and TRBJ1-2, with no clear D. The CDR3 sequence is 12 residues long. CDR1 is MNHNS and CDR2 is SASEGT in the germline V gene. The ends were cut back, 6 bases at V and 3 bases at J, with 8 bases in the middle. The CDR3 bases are TGTGCCAGCAGGAACACTTACTATGGCTACACCTTC. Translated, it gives CASRNTYYGYTF.

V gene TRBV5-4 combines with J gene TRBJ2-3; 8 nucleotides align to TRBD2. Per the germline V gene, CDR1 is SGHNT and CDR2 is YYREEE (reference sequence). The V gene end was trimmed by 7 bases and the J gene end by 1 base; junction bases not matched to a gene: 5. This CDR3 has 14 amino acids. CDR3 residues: CASQGREGTDTQYF. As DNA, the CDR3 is TGTGCCAGCCAAGGGCGGGAGGGCACAGATACGCAGTATTTT.

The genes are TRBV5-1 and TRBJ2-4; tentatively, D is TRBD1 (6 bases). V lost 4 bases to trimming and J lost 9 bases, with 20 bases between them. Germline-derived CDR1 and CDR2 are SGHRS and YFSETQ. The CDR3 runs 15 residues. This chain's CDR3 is CASSPDPAGASIQYF. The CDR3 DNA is TGCGCCAGCAGCCCCGACCCCGCAGGGGCGAGCATTCAGTACTTC.

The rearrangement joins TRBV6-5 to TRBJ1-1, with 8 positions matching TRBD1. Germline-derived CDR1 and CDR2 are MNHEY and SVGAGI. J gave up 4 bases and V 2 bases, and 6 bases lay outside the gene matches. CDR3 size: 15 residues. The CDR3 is CASSYQQGAFTEAFF. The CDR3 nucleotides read TGTGCCAGCAGTTACCAGCAGGGGGCTTTCACTGAAGCTTTCTTT.

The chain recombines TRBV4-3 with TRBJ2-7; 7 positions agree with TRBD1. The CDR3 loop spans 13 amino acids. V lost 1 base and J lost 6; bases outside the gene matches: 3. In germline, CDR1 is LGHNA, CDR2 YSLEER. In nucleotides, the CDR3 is TGCGCCAGCAGCCAAGCCCCAGGGGGCGAGCAGTACTTC. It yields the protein CASSQAPGGEQYF.

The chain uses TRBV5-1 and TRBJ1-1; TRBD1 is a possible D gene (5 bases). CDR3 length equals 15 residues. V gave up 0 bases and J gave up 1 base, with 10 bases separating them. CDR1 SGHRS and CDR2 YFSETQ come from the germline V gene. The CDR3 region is CASSLVRGSNTEAFF. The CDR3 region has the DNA TGCGCCAGCAGCTTGGTTAGGGGTTCGAACACTGAAGCTTTCTTT.

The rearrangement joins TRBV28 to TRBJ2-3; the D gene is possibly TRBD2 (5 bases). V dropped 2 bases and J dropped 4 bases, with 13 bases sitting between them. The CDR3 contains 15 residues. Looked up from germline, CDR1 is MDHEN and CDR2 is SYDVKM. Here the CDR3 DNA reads TGTGCCAGCAGTTTAGGACTGGCGGCTTCAGATACGCAGTATTTT. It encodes CASSLGLAASDTQYF.

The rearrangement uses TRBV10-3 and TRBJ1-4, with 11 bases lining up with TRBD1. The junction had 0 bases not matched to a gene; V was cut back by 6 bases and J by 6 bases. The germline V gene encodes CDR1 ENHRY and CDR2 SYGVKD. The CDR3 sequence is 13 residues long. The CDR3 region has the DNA TGTGCCATCAGGGGACAGGGGGATGAAAAACTGTTTTTT. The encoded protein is CAIRGQGDEKLFF.

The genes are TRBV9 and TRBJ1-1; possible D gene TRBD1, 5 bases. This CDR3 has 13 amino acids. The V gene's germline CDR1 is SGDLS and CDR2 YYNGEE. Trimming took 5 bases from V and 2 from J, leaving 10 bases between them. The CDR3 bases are TGTGCCAGCAGATCCAGGGATAACACTGAAGCTTTCTTT. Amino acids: CASRSRDNTEAFF.

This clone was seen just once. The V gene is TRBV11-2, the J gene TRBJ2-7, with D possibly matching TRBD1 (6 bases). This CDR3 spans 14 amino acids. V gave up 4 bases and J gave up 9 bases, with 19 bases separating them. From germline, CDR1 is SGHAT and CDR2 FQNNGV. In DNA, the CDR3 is TGTGCCAGCAGCTCCACCCGAGGGGGAGTTATGCAGTACTTC. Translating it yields CASSSTRGGVMQYF.

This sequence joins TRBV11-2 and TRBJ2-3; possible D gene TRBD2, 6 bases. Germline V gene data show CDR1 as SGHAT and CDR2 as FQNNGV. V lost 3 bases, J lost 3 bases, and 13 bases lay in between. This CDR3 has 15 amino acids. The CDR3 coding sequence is TGTGCCAGCAGCTTGCAGCGGGCGCGTACAGATACGCAGTATTTT. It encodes CASSLQRARTDTQYF.

The CDR3 sequence is CASSKRGGSSYEQYF. Written as DNA, the CDR3 is TGTGCCAGCAGCAAACGGGGCGGGAGCTCCTACGAGCAGTACTTC. The chain is built from TRBV21-1 and TRBJ2-7; TRBD2, the D gene given by the table, was not confirmed from the DNA. TRBV21-1 is marked as a pseudogene. CDR3 length: 15 amino acids.

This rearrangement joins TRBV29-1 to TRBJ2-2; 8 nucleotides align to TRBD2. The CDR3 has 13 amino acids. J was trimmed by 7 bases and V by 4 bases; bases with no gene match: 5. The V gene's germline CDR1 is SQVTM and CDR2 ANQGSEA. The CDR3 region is CSVGTSTFGELFF. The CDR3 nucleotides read TGCAGCGTTGGGACTAGCACCTTCGGGGAGCTGTTTTTT.

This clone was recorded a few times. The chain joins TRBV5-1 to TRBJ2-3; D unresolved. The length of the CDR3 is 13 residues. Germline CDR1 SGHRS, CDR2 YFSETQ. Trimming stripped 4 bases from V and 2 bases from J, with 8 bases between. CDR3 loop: CASSNGTTDTQYF. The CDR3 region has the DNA TGCGCCAGCAGCAACGGAACCACAGATACGCAGTATTTT.

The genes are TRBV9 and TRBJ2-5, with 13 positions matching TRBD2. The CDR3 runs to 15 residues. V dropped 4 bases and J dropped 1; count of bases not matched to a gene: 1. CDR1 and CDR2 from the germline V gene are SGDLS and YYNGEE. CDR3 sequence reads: CASSTSGRAQETQYF. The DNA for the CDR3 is TGTGCCAGCAGCACTAGCGGGAGGGCCCAAGAGACCCAGTACTTC.

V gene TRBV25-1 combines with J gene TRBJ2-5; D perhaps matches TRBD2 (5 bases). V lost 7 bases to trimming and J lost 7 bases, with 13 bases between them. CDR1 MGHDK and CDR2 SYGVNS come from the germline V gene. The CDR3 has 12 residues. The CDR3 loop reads CASTSGFGTQYF. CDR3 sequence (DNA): TGTGCCAGCACCTCGGGATTTGGGACCCAGTACTTC.

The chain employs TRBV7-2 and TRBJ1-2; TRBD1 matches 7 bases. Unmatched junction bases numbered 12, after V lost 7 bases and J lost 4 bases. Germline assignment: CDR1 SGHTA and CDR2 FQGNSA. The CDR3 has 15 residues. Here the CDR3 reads CASTTRGGPGYGYTF. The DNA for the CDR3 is TGTGCCAGCACGACCAGGGGGGGCCCCGGCTATGGCTACACCTTC.

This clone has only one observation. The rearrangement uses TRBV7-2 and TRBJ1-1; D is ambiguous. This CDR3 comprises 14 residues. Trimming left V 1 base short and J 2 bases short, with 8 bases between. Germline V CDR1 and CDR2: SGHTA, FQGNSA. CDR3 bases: TGTGCCAGCAGCTTAGACGGATTAAACACTGAAGCTTTCTTT. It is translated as CASSLDGLNTEAFF.

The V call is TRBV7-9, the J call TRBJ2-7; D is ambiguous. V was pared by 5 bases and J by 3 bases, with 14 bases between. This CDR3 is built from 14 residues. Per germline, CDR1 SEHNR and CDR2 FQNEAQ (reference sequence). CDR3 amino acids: CASSLVQGVYEQYF. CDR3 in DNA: TGTGCCAGCAGCCTCGTACAAGGAGTCTACGAGCAGTACTTC. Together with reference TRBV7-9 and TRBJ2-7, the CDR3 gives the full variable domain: DTGVSQNPRHKITKRGQNVTFRCDPISEHNRLYWYRQTLGQGPEFLTYFQNEAQLEKSRLLSDRFSAERPKGSFSTLEIQRTEQGDSAMYLCASSLVQGVYEQYFGPGTRLTVT.

The CDR3 reads CASSFGLAGLYEQYF. The CDR3 DNA follows: TGTGCCAGCAGTTTCGGACTAGCGGGACTCTACGAGCAGTACTTC. The rearrangement links TRBV21-1 to TRBJ2-7; the table's D call, TRBD2, was not checked against the DNA. TRBV21-1 is deemed a pseudogene. The CDR3 extends over 15 amino acids.

This CDR3 is CASSAEGQGTYEQYF. CDR3 coding DNA: TGTGCCAGCAGCGCCGAAGGACAGGGGACCTACGAGCAGTACTTC. V usage is TRBV9 and J usage is TRBJ2-7, with 9 nucleotides matching TRBD1. Trimming removed 3 bases from V and 2 bases from J; junction bases left unmatched: 6. Germline V lookup: CDR1 SGDLS, CDR2 YYNGEE. There are 15 residues in the CDR3.

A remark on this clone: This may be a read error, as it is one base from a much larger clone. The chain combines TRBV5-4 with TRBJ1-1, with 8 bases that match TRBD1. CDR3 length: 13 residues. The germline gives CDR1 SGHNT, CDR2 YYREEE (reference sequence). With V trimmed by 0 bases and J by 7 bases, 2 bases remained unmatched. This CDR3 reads CASSLEQGDEAFF. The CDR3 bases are TGTGCCAGCAGCTTGGAACAGGGGGATGAAGCTTTCTTT.

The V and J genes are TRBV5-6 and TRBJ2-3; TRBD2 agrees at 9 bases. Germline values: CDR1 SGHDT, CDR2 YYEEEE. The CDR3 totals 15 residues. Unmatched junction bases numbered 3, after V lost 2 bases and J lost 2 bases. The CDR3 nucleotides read TGTGCCAGCAGCTTTGCTAGCGGGGCCACAGATACGCAGTATTTT. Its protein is CASSFASGATDTQYF.

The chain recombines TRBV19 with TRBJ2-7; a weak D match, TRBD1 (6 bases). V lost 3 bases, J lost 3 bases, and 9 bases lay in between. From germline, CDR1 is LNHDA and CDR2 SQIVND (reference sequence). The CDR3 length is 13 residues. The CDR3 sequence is CASSMDSYYEQYF. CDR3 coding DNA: TGTGCCAGTAGTATGGACAGTTACTACGAGCAGTACTTC.